Listed here is a single TCR beta chain. The entry originates in a study of blood T cell repertoires in COVID-19. Study as a whole: The United States, Italy and Spain were the sources of the acute and convalescent COVID-19 samples. T cells, B-cell-depleted T cells, or PBMCs provided the cDNA or gDNA that served as material.

The V end lost 2 bases, the J end lost 0 bases, and 10 bases lay between the germline ends. Per germline, CDR1 SNHLY and CDR2 FYNNEI. The length of the CDR3 is 16 residues. Only in-frame clones appear in the TCRdb table, and some are missing; sequencing was by immunoSEQ multiplex PCR. The sample comprises approximately 100,000 clones, around 86% of which are singletons, and over 12% rests with the top ten. The sample consisted of peripheral blood. V usage is TRBV2 and J usage is TRBJ2-2, with D possibly TRBD2 on 5 matching bases. The sequence came from a man in his fifties with acute or convalescent COVID-19. Here the CDR3 reads CASSEIGGANTGELFF. The CDR3, as DNA: TGTGCCAGCAGTGAAATCGGAGGAGCGAACACCGGGGAGCTGTTTTTT.